This T cell receptor (beta chain) was identified during a study of blood T cells in healthy people across ages. Study-wide points: The study found TCR beta diversity correlated strongly with naive T cell percentage.

A J-beta primer mix and a sample-barcoded 5' primer were used in a second PCR of roughly 7 to 12 cycles. Every molecule of cDNA carried a tag from a template-switch adaptor with 12 random nucleotides. Using its own MiXCR run on the 5' RACE reads, TCRdb lists one record per CDR3 protein. The repertoire holds about 1.5 million distinct CDR3 sequences, with roughly 45% as singletons. The study recruited healthy Caucasian donors from Russia who were aged roughly 6 to 100. CDR3 length equals 15 residues. With 0 bases removed from V and 2 bases from J, the gap between germline ends came to 14 bases. Looked up from germline, CDR1 is DFQATT and CDR2 is SNEGSKA (reference sequence). Points on this clonotype: Its specificity is not known.

The chain is built from TRBV20-1 and TRBJ2-7; TRBD1 is a possible D gene (6 bases). The sequencing sample was made of blood. The receptor was derived from a woman aged 18-29 years in good health. The chain's CDR3 is CSARDRRGSTYEQYF. The CDR3 region has the DNA TGCAGTGCTAGAGATCGAAGGGGGAGCACCTACGAGCAGTACTTC.